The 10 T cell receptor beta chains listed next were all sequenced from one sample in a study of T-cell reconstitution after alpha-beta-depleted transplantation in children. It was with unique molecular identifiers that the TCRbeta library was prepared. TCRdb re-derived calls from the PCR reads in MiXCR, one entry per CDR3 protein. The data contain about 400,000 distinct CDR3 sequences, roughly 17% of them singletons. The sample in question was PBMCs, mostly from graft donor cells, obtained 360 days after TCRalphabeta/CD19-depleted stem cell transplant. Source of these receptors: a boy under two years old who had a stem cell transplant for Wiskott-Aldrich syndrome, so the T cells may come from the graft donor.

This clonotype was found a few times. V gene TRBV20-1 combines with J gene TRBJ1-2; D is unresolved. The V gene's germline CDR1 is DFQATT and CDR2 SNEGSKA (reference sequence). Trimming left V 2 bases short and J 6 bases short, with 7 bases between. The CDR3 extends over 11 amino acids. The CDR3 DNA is TGCAGTGCTAGACCTTCTCATGGCTACACCTTC. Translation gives CSARPSHGYTF.

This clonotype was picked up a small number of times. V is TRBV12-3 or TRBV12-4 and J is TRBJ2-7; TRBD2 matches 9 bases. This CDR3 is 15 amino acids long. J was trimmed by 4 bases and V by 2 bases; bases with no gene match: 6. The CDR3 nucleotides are TGTGCCAGCAGTTTATATCTAGCGGGAAGATACGAGCAGTACTTC. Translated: CASSLYLAGRYEQYF.

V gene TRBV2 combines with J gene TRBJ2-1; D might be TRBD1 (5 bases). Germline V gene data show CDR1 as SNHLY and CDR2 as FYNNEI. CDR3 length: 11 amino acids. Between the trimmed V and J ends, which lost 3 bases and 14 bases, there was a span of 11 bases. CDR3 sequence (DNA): TGTGCCAGCAGTGACCCGGGCAGGGAGTTCTTC. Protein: CASSDPGREFF.

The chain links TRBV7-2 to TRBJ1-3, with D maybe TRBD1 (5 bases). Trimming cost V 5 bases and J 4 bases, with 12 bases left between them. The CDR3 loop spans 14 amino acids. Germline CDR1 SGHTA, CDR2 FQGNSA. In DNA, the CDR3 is TGTGCCAGCAGCCCTGGGGGGTACGGAAACACCATATATTTT. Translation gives CASSPGGYGNTIYF.

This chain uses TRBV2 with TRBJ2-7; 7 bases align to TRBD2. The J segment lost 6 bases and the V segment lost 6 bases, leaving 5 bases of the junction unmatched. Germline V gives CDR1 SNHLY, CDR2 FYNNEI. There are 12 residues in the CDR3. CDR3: CASRTSFSEQYF. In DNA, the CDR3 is TGTGCCAGCAGGACTAGCTTTAGCGAGCAGTACTTC.

The CDR3 protein is CSARDWSREQYF. CDR3 DNA sequence: TGCAGTGCTAGGGACTGGTCAAGAGAGCAGTACTTC. The genes are TRBV20-1 and TRBJ2-7; weak D call: TRBD2 (5 bases). V lost 3 bases to trimming and J lost 7 bases, with 13 bases between them. The CDR3 extends over 12 amino acids. Germline V gene lookup returns CDR1 DFQATT and CDR2 SNEGSKA (reference sequence).

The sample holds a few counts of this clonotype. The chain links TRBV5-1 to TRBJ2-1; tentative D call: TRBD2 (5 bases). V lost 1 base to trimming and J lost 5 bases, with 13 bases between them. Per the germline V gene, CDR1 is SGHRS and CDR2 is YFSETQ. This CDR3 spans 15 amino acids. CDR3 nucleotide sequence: TGCGCCAGCAGCTTGCGGGGATCACTGGACAATGAGCAGTTCTTC. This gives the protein CASSLRGSLDNEQFF.

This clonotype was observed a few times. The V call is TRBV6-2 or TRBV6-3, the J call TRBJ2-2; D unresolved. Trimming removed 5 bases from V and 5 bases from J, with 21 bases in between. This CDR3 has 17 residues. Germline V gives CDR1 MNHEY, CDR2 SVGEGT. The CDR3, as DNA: TGTGCCAGCAGTGCTCGGCGCGGTCCTCGAGGTACCGGGGAGCTGTTTTTT. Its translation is CASSARRGPRGTGELFF.

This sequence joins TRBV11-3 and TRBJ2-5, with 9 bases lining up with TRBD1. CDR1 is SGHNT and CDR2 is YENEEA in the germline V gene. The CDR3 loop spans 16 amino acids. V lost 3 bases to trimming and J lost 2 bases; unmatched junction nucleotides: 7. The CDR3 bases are TGTGCCAGCAGCTTTTTGTGGGACAGGGCGCAAGAGACCCAGTACTTC. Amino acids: CASSFLWDRAQETQYF.

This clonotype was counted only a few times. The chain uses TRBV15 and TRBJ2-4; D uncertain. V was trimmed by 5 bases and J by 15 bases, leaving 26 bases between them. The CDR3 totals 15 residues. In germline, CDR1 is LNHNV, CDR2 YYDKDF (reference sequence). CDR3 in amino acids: CATSADGNLKGGAYF. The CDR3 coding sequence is TGTGCCACCAGCGCCGATGGAAACCTGAAGGGTGGAGCGTACTTC.